This T cell receptor (beta chain) appears in the sequencing data of a study of human T cells and chemical hapten exposure. Germline values: CDR1 MNHNS, CDR2 SASEGT. This CDR3 comprises 15 residues. V lost 4 bases to trimming and J lost 7 bases; unmatched junction nucleotides: 13. Turning to this clonotype: What it binds is unknown.

Unique molecular identifiers were attached to individual cDNA molecules during library preparation. TCRdb re-called the RACE reads through MiXCR, storing one row per CDR3 protein. The sample has about 340,000 distinct CDR3 sequences; 5.5% to 8% are singletons. Time point described: patch test 1, 2 weeks after DPC sensitization. Treatment specified: therapeutic diphenylcyclopropenone sensitization with weekly scalp DPC. Non-pregnant alopecia patients aged 18 to 70, suitable for DPC therapy. Study findings and constraints: In comparison with controls, expanded TCRs gave rise to a significantly larger number of large CDR3 similarity clusters.

This TCR came from a woman between 18 and 29 years old with alopecia areata. Some clones in this sample may be carry-over from other donors' samples. The sample was whole blood, taken in connection with sensitization to the hapten diphenylcyclopropenone (DPC). The J gene is TRBJ2-7, the V gene TRBV6-1; 7 bases are a match to TRBD2. In DNA, the CDR3 is TGTGCCAGCAGTGCGGAGCGGGGTCTCCCCCGGGAGCAGTACTTC. Its translation is CASSAERGLPREQYF.